This record concerns one T cell receptor beta chain sequence. Clones were read by immunoSEQ multiplex PCR, and TCRdb kept only the in-frame ones, dropping some. The sample lists 90,000 to 120,000 clones, about nine tenths occurring once. The data were taken from a study of T cell changes during pregnancy in multiple sclerosis. CDR1 and CDR2 from the germline V gene are SGHTA and FQGNSA. V lost 5 bases, J lost 4 bases, and 5 bases stayed unmatched. CDR3 length: 16 residues. The chain has TRBV7-2 and TRBJ2-1; 13 positions agree with TRBD2. The input for sequencing was peripheral blood, taken after pregnancy. The receptor comes from a female donor with multiple sclerosis, enrolled in a pregnancy study. For the CDR3, the DNA is TGTGCCAGCAGCGCACTAGCGGGGGGGCTTTACAATGAGCAGTTCTTC. Its translation: CASSALAGGLYNEQFF. Full variable domain (rest looked up from reference TRBV7-2 and TRBJ2-1): GAGVSQSPSNKVTEKGKDVELRCDPISGHTALYWYRQSLGQGLEFLIYFQGNSAPDKSGLPSDRFSAERTGGSVSTLTIQRTQQEDSAVYLCASSALAGGLYNEQFFGPGTRLTVL.